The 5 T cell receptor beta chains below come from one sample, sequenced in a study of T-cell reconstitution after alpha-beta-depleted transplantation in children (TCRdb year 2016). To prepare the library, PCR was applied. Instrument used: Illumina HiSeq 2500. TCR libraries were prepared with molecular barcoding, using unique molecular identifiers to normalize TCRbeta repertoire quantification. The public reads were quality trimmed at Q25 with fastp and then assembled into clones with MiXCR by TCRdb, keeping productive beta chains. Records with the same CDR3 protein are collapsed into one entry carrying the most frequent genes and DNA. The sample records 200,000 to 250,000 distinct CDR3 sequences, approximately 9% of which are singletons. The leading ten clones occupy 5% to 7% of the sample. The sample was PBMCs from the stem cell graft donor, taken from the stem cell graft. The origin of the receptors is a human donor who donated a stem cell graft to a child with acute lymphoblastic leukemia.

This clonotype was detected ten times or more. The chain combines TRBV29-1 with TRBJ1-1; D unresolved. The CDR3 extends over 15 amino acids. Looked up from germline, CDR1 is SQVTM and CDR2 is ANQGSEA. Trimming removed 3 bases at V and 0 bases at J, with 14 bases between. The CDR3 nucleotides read TGCAGCGTTGAGAAGTCCCCGGCGGTGAACACTGAAGCTTTCTTT. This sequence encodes CSVEKSPAVNTEAFF.

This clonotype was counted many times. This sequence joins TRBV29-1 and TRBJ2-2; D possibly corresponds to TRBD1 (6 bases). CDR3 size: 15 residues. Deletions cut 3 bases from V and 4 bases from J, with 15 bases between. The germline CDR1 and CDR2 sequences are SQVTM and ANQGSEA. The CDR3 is CSVEMGAAGTGELFF. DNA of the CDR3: TGCAGCGTTGAGATGGGGGCCGCGGGCACCGGGGAGCTGTTTTTT.

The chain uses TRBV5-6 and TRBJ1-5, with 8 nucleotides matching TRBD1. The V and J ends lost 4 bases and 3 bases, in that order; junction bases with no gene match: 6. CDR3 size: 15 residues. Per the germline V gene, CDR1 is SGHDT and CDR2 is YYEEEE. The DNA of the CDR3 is TGTGCCAGCAGCGGTCGGACAGGGAACAATCAGCCCCAGCATTTT. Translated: CASSGRTGNNQPQHF.

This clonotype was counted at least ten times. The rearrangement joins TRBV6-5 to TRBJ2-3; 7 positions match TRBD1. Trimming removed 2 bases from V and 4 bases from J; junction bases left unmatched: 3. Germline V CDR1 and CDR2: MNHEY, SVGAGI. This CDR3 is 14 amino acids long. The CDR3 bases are TGTGCCAGCAGTTACGTTCAGGGGGCAGATACGCAGTATTTT. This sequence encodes CASSYVQGADTQYF.

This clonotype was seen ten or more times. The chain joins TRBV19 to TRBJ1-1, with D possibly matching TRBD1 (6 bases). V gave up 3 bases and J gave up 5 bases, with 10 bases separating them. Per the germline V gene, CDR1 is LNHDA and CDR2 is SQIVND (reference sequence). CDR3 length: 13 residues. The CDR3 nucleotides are TGTGCCAGTAGTATGAGACAGGCTACTGAAGCTTTCTTT. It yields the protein CASSMRQATEAFF.